This T cell receptor beta chain was identified during a study of early T cells in non-severe SARS-CoV-2 infection (dated by TCRdb to the early 2020s). Regarding the complete study: TCR sequencing used bulk RNA from unsorted whole blood, so alpha and beta chains could not be paired. The research as a whole found: VDJdb matching was skewed toward anti-spike CD8 responses and likely underestimated virus-specific expansions by missing private and CD4 specificities.

The CDR3 covers 12 residues, taking in both the cysteine and the phenylalanine. Here the CDR3 DNA is all that survives: 36 bases in frame from base 1. V and J are truncated by 8 bases and 1 base respectively, leaving an intervening sequence of 8 bases. In the germline V gene, CDR1 corresponds to MNHNS and CDR2 to SASEGT. This clonotype was seen just once. Its antigen is still unknown. Base qualities are missing; no much larger clone stands one base away. The study was a case-control design nested within a healthcare worker cohort in London, UK, with weekly nasopharyngeal swab PCR tests and blood sampling. Between 23 and 31 March 2020, the week of the UK lockdown, healthcare workers were enrolled and then followed up weekly for as long as 16 weeks. The protocol used for the library was 5' RACE. These reads were obtained on a NextSeq 500. In the TCR library protocol, unique molecular identifiers were attached to individual cDNA molecules to correct for PCR bias and sequencing error. Sequencing covered both TCR alpha and beta chains, and within each sample the abundances of alpha and beta sequences were tightly co-correlated. Under the source paper's analysis protocol: Decombinator V4 was used to annotate TCR sequences for V gene, J gene and CDR3. TCRs were defined as expanded if a significant change between any two time points was detected under a Poisson model with p below 0.0001. TCR abundances were normalised to the total number of TCRs sequenced per sample and were expressed as counts per million. TRAV1-2 paired with TRAJ12, TRAJ20 or TRAJ33 defined MAIT TCRs, while TRAV10 paired with TRAJ18 defined iNKT TCRs. VDJdb, accessed 1 November 2021, was searched for CMV, EBV and SARS-CoV-2 annotated TCRs, with TCRs annotated for multiple antigens excluded. The raw public reads went through TCRdb reprocessing: fastp at Q25, MiXCR clone calling, in-frame beta chains kept. Rows merge per CDR3 protein into single entries with the most common DNA and genes. These V and J calls are TCRdb output, not the study's own analysis. This sample lists about 77,000 distinct CDR3 sequences; 15% to 20% were detected once. About 3.1% of the sample is taken by the ten largest.

Sequenced input: whole blood. This clonotype originated in an adult who was a healthcare worker with PCR-confirmed SARS-CoV-2 infection or an uninfected control (not recorded which). This receptor chain uses TRBV6-1 and TRBJ1-1, with no D gene named confidently. The DNA reads as follows: TGTGCCAGCGGAGGGTCGAACACTGAAGCTTTCTTT. Translated, it gives CASGGSNTEAFF.